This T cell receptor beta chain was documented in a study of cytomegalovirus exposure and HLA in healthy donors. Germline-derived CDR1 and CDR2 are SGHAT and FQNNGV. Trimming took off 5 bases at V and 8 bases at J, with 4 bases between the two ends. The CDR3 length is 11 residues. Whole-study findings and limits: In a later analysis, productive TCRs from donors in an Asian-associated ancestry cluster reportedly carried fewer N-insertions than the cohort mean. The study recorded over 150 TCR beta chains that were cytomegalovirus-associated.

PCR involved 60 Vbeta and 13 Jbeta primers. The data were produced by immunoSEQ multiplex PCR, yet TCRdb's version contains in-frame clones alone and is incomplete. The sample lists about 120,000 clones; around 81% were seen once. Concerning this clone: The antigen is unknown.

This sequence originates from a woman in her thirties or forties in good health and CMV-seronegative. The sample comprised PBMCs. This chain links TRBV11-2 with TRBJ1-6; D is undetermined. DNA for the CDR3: TGTGCCAGCAGCCGCGATTCACCCCTCCACTTT. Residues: CASSRDSPLHF.